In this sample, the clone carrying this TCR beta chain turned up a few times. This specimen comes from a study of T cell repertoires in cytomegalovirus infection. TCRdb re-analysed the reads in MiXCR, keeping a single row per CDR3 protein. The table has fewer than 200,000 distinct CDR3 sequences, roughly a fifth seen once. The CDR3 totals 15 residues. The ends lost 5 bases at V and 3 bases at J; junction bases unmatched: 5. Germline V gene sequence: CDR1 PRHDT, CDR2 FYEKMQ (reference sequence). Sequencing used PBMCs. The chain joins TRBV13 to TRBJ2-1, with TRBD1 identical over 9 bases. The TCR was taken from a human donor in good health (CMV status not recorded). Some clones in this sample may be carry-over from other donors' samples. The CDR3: CASSEDRGFYNEQFF. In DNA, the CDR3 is TGTGCCAGCAGCGAAGACAGGGGGTTCTACAATGAGCAGTTCTTC.